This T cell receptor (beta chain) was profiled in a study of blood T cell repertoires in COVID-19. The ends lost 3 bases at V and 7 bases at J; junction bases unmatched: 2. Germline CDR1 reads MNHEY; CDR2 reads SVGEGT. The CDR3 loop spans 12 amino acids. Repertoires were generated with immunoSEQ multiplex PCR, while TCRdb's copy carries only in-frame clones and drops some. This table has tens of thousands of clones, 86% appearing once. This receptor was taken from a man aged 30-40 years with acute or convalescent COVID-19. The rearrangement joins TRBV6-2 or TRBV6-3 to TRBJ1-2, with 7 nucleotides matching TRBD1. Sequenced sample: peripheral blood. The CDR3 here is CASSYPGGGYTF. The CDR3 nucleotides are TGTGCCAGCAGTTATCCAGGGGGTGGCTACACCTTC.